One and the same sample provided the 6 T cell receptor beta chains below, sequenced in a study of T cells after yellow fever vaccination. One entry per CDR3 protein results from TCRdb running MiXCR on the 5' RACE reads. The sample lists about 29,000 distinct CDR3 sequences; more than 5% were seen once. The source material was CD8+ T cells sorted from PBMCs, sampled 10 days after the yellow fever booster vaccination. These receptors were obtained from a man in his thirties or forties who received the YFV17D yellow fever vaccine.

This clonotype was seen ten or more times. The chain uses TRBV7-9 and TRBJ1-1; 7 bases line up with TRBD1. V dropped 4 bases and J dropped 6; count of bases not matched to a gene: 8. The CDR3 has 14 residues. Germline V gives CDR1 SEHNR, CDR2 FQNEAQ (reference sequence). The CDR3 loop is CASSWDRLGPEAFF. CDR3 nucleotides: TGTGCCAGCAGCTGGGACAGACTCGGGCCTGAAGCTTTCTTT.

This clonotype was seen many times. Here the CDR3 reads CASASGVSPHEQYF. CDR3 nucleotide sequence: TGTGCCAGCGCATCCGGGGTCTCTCCCCACGAGCAGTACTTC. J is TRBJ2-7 and V is TRBV7-9, with a tentative D call TRBD2 (5 bases). With 8 bases removed from V and 5 bases from J, the gap between germline ends came to 19 bases. The CDR3 loop spans 14 amino acids. CDR1 and CDR2 (germline): SEHNR, FQNEAQ (reference sequence).

This clonotype was detected many times. The chain carries TRBV27 and TRBJ2-1; D is unclear. The length of the CDR3 is 14 residues. Trimming shortened V by 8 bases and J by 2 bases, and 13 bases separated the two germline ends. Germline values: CDR1 MNHEY, CDR2 SMNVEV (reference sequence). CDR3 residues: CASALGHPYNEQFF. CDR3 DNA sequence: TGTGCCAGCGCCCTAGGTCACCCCTACAATGAGCAGTTCTTC.

This clonotype came up many times. The rearrangement joins TRBV4-2 to TRBJ2-7; TRBD2 matches at 9 bases. This CDR3 comprises 16 residues. Unmatched junction bases numbered 6, after V lost 0 bases and J lost 3 bases. The germline gives CDR1 LGHNA, CDR2 YNFKEQ. The CDR3 region has the DNA TGTGCCAGCAGCCAAGAGGCTAGCGGGGCCAACTACGAGCAGTACTTC. As protein: CASSQEASGANYEQYF.

At least ten counts were recorded for this clonotype. V and J are TRBV7-9 and TRBJ2-7; the match to TRBD1 covers 9 bases. With V trimmed by 4 bases and J by 6 bases, 10 bases remained unmatched. CDR1 is SEHNR, CDR2 FQNEAQ, per germline (reference sequence). The CDR3 covers 15 residues. CDR3 bases: TGTGCCAGCAGCTCGACCCCGGGACAGGGCTTCGAGCAGTACTTC. Protein sequence: CASSSTPGQGFEQYF.

This clonotype was counted ten times or more. The chain combines TRBV5-1 with TRBJ2-5; the D gene could be TRBD1 or TRBD2 (6 bases each). V lost 1 base, J lost 5 bases, and 15 bases lay in between. The germline gives CDR1 SGHRS, CDR2 YFSETQ. This CDR3 region has 15 residues. The CDR3 loop is CASSLLGGERETQYF. The DNA for the CDR3 is TGCGCCAGCAGCTTGTTGGGGGGCGAGAGGGAGACCCAGTACTTC.